This TCR beta chain was sequenced for a study of response to subunit inactivated influenza vaccine. Whole-study findings and limits: Authors suggested few new T cells are recruited by each seasonal influenza vaccination.

A single record per CDR3 protein comes from TCRdb applying MiXCR to the RT-PCR reads. The sample comprises 650,000 to 800,000 distinct CDR3 sequences, approximately 17% of which are singletons, and about a tenth rests with the top ten. This clonotype showed up just a few times. Its antigen is undetermined. CDR1 is SGHTA, CDR2 FQGNSA, per germline. Trimming removed 5 bases from V and 9 bases from J; junction bases left unmatched: 6. This CDR3 has 13 residues. The genes are TRBV7-2 and TRBJ1-2, with TRBD1 identical over 10 bases. The sequenced sample was PBMCs from blood, obtained 5 days after vaccination. The TCR originated in a man aged 50-60 years who received an inactivated influenza vaccine. CDR3 DNA: TGTGCCAGCAGCCCGCGGACAGGGGGAAGCTACACCTTC. Translation: CASSPRTGGSYTF.